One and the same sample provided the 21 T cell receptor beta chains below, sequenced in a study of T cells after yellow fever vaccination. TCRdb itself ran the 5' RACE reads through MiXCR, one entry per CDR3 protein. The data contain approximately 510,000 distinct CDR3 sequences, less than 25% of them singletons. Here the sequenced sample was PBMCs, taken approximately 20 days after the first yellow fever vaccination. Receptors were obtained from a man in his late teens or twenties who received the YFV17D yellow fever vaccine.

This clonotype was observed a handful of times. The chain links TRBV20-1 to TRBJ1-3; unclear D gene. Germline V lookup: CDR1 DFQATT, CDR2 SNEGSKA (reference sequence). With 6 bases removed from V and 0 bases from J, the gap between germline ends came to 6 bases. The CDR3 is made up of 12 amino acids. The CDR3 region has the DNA TGCAGTGCCGTGGCCTCTGGAAACACCATATATTTT. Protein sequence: CSAVASGNTIYF.

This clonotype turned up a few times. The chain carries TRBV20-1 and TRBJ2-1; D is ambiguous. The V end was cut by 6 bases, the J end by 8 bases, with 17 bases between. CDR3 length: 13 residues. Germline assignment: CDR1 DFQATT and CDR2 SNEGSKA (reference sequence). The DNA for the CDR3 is TGCAGTGCCCCTGAACGCGTTCGGGATGAGCAGTTCTTC. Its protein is CSAPERVRDEQFF.

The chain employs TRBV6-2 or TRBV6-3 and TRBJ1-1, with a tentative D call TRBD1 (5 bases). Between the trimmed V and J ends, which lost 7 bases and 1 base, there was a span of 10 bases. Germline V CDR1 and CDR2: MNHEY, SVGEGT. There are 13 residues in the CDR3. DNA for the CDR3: TGTGCCAGCAAGGACGGGGCGAACACTGAAGCTTTCTTT. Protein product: CASKDGANTEAFF.

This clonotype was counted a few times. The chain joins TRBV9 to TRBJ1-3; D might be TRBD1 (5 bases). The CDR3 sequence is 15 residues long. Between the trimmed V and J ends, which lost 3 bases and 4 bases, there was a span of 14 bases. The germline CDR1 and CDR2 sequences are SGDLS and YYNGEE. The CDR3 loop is CASSALRDEGNTIYF. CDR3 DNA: TGTGCCAGCAGCGCTCTTCGGGACGAAGGAAACACCATATATTTT.

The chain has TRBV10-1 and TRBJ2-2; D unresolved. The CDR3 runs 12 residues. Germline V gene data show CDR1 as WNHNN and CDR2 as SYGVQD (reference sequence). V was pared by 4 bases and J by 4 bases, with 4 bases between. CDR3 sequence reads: CASSGTTGELFF. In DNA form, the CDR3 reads TGCGCCAGCAGTGGAACCACCGGGGAGCTGTTTTTT.

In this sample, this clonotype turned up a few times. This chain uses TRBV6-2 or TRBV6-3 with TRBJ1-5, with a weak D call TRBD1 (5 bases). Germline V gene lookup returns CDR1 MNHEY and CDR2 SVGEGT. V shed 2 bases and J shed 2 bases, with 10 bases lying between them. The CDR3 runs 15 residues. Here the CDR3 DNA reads TGTGCCAGCAGTTACGGAGGGGTAGGCAATCAGCCCCAGCATTTT. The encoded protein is CASSYGGVGNQPQHF.

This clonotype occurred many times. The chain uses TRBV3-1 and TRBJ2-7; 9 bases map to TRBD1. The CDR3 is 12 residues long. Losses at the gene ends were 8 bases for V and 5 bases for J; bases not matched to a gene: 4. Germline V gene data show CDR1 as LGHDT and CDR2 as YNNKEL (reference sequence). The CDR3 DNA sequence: TGTGCCAGCGGAACAGGGGGCAACGAGCAGTACTTC. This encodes CASGTGGNEQYF.

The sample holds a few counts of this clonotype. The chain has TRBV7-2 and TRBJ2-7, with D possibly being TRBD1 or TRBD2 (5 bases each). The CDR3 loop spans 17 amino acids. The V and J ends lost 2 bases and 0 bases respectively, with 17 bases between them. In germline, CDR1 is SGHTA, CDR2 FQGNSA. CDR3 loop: CASSLLLGTASSYEQYF. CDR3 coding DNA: TGTGCCAGCAGCTTACTTCTCGGGACGGCAAGCTCCTACGAGCAGTACTTC.

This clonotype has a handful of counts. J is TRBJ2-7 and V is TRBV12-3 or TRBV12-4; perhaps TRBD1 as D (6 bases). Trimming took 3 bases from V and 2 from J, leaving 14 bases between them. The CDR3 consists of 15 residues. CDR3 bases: TGTGCCAGCAGTTTTTTTTACCCAGGGGCCTACGAGCAGTACTTC. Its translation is CASSFFYPGAYEQYF.

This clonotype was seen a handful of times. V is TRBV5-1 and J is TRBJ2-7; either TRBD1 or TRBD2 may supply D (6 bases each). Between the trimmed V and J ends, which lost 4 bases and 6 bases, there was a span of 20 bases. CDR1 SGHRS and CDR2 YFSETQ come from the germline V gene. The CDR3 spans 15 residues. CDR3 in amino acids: CASSLTGGGLPEQYF. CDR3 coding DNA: TGCGCCAGCAGCCTGACAGGAGGGGGGCTTCCCGAGCAGTACTTC.

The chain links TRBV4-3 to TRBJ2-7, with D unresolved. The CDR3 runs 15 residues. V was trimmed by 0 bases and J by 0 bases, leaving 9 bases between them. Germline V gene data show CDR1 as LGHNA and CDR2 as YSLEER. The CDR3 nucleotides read TGCGCCAGCAGCCAAGATAGGCACAGCTCCTACGAGCAGTACTTC. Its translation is CASSQDRHSSYEQYF.

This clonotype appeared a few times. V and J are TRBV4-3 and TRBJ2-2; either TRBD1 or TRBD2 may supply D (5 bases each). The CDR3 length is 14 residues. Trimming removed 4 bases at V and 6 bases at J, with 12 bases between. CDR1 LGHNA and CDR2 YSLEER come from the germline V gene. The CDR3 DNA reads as TGCGCCAGCAGCCGCGCGCAGGGAGCCGGGGAGCTGTTTTTT. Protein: CASSRAQGAGELFF.

The CDR3 coding sequence is TGCAGTGCTAGTCCGTACTTGGACGCAAACTATGGCTACACCTTC. This gives the protein CSASPYLDANYGYTF. The V and J genes are TRBV20-1 and TRBJ1-2; D unclear. CDR3 length: 15 residues. The ends were cut back, 3 bases at V and 2 bases at J, with 16 bases in the middle. CDR1 and CDR2 from the germline V gene are DFQATT and SNEGSKA (reference sequence).

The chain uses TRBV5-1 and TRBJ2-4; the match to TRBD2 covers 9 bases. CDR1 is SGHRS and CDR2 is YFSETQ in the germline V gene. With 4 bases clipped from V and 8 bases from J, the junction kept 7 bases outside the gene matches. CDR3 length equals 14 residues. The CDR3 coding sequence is TGCGCCAGCAGCGCCGGGATAGCGGGGGACATTCAGTACTTC. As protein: CASSAGIAGDIQYF.

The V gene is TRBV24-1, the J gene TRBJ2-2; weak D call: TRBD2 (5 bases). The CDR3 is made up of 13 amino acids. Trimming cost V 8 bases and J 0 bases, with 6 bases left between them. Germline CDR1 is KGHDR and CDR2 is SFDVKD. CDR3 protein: CATMDSNTGELFF. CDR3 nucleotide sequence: TGTGCCACCATGGACTCGAACACCGGGGAGCTGTTTTTT.

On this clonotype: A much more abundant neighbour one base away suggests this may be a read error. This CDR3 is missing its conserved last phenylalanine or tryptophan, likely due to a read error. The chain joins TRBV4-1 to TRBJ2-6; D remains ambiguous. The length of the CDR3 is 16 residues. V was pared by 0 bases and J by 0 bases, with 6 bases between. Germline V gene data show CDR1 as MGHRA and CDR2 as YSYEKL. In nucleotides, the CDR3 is TGCGCCAGCAGCCAAGATACCTACTCTGGGGCCAACGTCCTGACTCTC. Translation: CASSQDTYSGANVLTL.

The CDR3 region is CASRPTGYEQYV. The DNA of the CDR3 is TGTGCCAGCAGACCGACAGGGTACGAGCAGTACGTC. The genes are TRBV2 and TRBJ2-7; 7 nucleotides align to TRBD1. Germline loops: CDR1 SNHLY, CDR2 FYNNEI. The CDR3 contains 12 residues. The junction had 3 bases not matched to a gene; V was cut back by 6 bases and J by 4 bases.

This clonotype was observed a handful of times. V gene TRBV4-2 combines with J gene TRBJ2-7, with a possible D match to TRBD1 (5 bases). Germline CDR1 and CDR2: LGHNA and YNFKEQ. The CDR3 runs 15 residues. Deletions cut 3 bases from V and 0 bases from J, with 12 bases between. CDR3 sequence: CASSQVQVDSYEQYF. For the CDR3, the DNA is TGTGCCAGCAGCCAGGTACAGGTAGACTCCTACGAGCAGTACTTC.

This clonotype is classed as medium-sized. The CDR3 DNA reads TGTGCCAGCAGACAGGGGATCGGGAATGAGCAGTTCTTC. Translated, it gives CASRQGIGNEQFF. The rearrangement joins TRBV12-3 or TRBV12-4 to TRBJ2-1; 7 positions match TRBD1. The V and J ends lost 6 bases and 7 bases, in that order; junction bases with no gene match: 6. This CDR3 has 13 residues.

The DNA for the CDR3 is TGTGCCAGCACCCGATCGGGGGGGGCCGATAATTCACCCCTCCACTTT. Translating gives CASTRSGGADNSPLHF. V and J are TRBV12-3 or TRBV12-4 and TRBJ1-6; D is perhaps TRBD1 (6 bases). This CDR3 has 16 residues. The V end was cut by 7 bases, the J end by 5 bases, with 18 bases between.

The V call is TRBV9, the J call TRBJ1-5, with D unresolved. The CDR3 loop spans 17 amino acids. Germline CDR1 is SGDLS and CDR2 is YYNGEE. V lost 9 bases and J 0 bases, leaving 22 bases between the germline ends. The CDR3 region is CATHSKTRGNSNQPQHF. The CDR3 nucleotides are TGTGCCACCCACTCAAAGACCCGAGGGAATAGCAATCAGCCCCAGCATTTT. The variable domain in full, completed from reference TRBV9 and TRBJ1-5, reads DSGVTQTPKHLITATGQRVTLRCSPRSGDLSVYWYQQSLDQGLQFLIQYYNGEERAKGNILERFSAQQFPDLHSELNLSSLELGDSALYFCATHSKTRGNSNQPQHFGDGTRLSIL.